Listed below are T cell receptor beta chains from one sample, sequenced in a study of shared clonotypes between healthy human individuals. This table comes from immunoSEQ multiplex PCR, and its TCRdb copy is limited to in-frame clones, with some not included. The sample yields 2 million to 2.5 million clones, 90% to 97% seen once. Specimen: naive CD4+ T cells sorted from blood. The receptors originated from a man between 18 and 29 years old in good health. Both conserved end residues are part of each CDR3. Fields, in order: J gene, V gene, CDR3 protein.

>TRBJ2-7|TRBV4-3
CASSQQTGGYEQYF
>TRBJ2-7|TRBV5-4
CASSPTSPPVSYEQYF
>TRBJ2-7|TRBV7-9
CASSLDFGTATYEQYF
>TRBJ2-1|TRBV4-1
CASSQVVGGAFSEQFF
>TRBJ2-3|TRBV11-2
CASSLSQSSGYSTDTQYF
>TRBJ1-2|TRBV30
CAWSGQWPGPSDNYGYTF
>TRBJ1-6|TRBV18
CASSGLNNSPLHF
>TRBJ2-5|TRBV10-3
CAISGALAGVETQYF
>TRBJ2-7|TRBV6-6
CASSYSRADRGGEQYF
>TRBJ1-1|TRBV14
CASSRPDTGPRGTEAFF
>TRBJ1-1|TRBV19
CASSPTGIGLNTEAFF
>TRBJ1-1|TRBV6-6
CASSYGSMQFAFF
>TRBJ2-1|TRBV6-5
CASSYSWLSSYNEQFF
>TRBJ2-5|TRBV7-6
CASSFWDSFGETQYF
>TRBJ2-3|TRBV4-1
CASSQDGTGGTDTQYF
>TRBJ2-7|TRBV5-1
CASSETGTGLYEQYF
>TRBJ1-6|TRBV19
CASSREGSDSPLHF
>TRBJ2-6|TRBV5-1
CASSLESFGANVLTF
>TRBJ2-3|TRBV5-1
CASRSLAGGTSTDTQYF
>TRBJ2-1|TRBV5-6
CASSLELTSPSGNEQFF
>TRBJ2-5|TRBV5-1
CASSEWGWQTQYF
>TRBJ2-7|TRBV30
CAWTDRFSYEQYF
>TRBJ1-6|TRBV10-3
CAISEFPQGRNSPLHF